One sample yielded the 22 T cell receptor beta chains listed below, sequenced in a study of blood T cell repertoires in COVID-19. Libraries were prepared by immunoSEQ multiplex PCR; TCRdb keeps only in-frame clonotypes and omits some of them. The repertoire has some 220,000 clones, 85% to 95% of them found once; the top ten carry around 0.86%. The sequenced material came from peripheral blood. These receptors all stem from a man aged 30-40 years with COVID-19, enrolled during active disease.

The chain joins TRBV6-1 to TRBJ2-2; D gene ambiguous. The germline V gene encodes CDR1 MNHNS and CDR2 SASEGT. CDR3 length: 15 amino acids. Trimming removed 3 bases at V and 3 bases at J, with 11 bases between. The CDR3 protein is CASSDGQADTGELFF. CDR3 DNA: TGTGCCAGCAGTGATGGGCAGGCTGACACCGGGGAGCTGTTTTTT.

V is TRBV2 and J is TRBJ1-1; TRBD1 is a possible D gene (5 bases). Germline V gives CDR1 SNHLY, CDR2 FYNNEI. Trimming removed 2 bases at V and 8 bases at J, with 15 bases between. The CDR3 runs to 14 residues. This chain's CDR3 is CASSEWGREEEAFF. The DNA for the CDR3 is TGTGCCAGCAGTGAATGGGGCAGGGAAGAAGAAGCTTTCTTT. Complete variable domain (other parts from reference TRBV2 and TRBJ1-1): EPEVTQTPSHQVTQMGQEVILRCVPISNHLYFYWYRQILGQKVEFLVSFYNNEISEKSEIFDDQFSVERPDGSNFTLKIRSTKLEDSAMYFCASSEWGREEEAFFGQGTRLTVV.

The count of this clone is one. The chain links TRBV18 to TRBJ2-3; possible D gene TRBD1, 5 bases. There are 16 residues in the CDR3. The germline V and J ends were trimmed by 3 bases and 4 bases, with 17 bases remaining between them. Germline CDR1 reads KGHSH; CDR2 reads LQKENI. CDR3 DNA: TGTGCCAGCTCACCGATCATGCAGGGTAACCCAGATACGCAGTATTTT. Translating it yields CASSPIMQGNPDTQYF.

J is TRBJ1-3 and V is TRBV3-1 (or the pseudogene TRBV3-2); no clear D gene. V gave up 0 bases and J gave up 4 bases, with 13 bases separating them. The germline gives CDR1 LGHDT, CDR2 YNNKEL (reference sequence). CDR3 length equals 16 residues. CDR3 DNA sequence: TGTGCCAGCAGCCAAGAACCGGGAACCTCCGGAAACACCATATATTTT. The encoded protein is CASSQEPGTSGNTIYF.

The chain recombines TRBV6-5 with TRBJ1-1; 8 bases fit TRBD1. J gave up 4 bases and V 7 bases, and 8 bases lay outside the gene matches. Germline V CDR1 and CDR2: MNHEY, SVGAGI. The CDR3 loop spans 14 amino acids. The CDR3, as DNA: TGTGCCAGCACTAAGGGACAGGCAAGCACTGAAGCTTTCTTT. It codes for CASTKGQASTEAFF.

The chain recombines TRBV9 with TRBJ2-7; D gene unclear. CDR3 size: 12 residues. The V and J ends lost 5 bases and 3 bases respectively, with 9 bases between them. From germline, CDR1 is SGDLS and CDR2 YYNGEE. CDR3 in amino acids: CASSSPGYEQYF. The DNA of the CDR3 is TGTGCCAGCAGTTCGCCGGGCTACGAGCAGTACTTC.

This clone was observed a single time. The J gene is TRBJ1-2, the V gene TRBV27; TRBD1 might be the D (5 bases). The V end lost 2 bases, the J end lost 2 bases, and 9 bases lay between the germline ends. The CDR3 totals 14 residues. Germline loops: CDR1 MNHEY, CDR2 SMNVEV (reference sequence). CDR3 coding DNA: TGTGCCAGCAGTTTACAGGGAACCAACTATGGCTACACCTTC. Translation: CASSLQGTNYGYTF.

This clone has only one observation. The chain recombines TRBV12-5 with TRBJ2-3; D unclear. Trimming took 5 bases from V and 2 from J, leaving 14 bases between them. CDR1 and CDR2 from the germline V gene are LGHNT and FRNRAP. The CDR3 is made up of 15 amino acids. The CDR3, as DNA: TGTGCTAGTGGTCCGGGTTTTGGAAACACAGATACGCAGTATTTT. This codes for CASGPGFGNTDTQYF. Combining the CDR3 with reference TRBV12-5 and TRBJ2-3 gives the whole variable domain DARVTQTPRHKVTEMGQEVTMRCQPILGHNTVFWYRQTMMQGLELLAYFRNRAPLDDSGMPKDRFSAEMPDATLATLKIQPSEPRDSAVYFCASGPGFGNTDTQYFGPGTRLTVL.

This sequence joins TRBV6-5 and TRBJ1-4; 7 nucleotides line up with TRBD1. Trimming removed 6 bases from V and 9 bases from J; junction bases left unmatched: 7. Germline CDR1 reads MNHEY; CDR2 reads SVGAGI. The CDR3 consists of 13 residues. CDR3 DNA: TGTGCCAGCAGGGACGCGACAGGGCAAAAACTGTTTTTT. Protein: CASRDATGQKLFF.

In DNA form, the CDR3 reads TGTGCCAGCAGCCAAGCGGGAGGGGGGCACAATGAGCAGTTCTTC. It is translated as CASSQAGGGHNEQFF. The chain links TRBV9 to TRBJ2-1; TRBD2 matches at 10 bases. The CDR3 length is 15 residues. After removal of 4 bases from V and 5 bases from J, the junction contained 6 bases not matched to a gene. Germline CDR1 reads SGDLS; CDR2 reads YYNGEE.

The CDR3 region has the DNA TGTGCCAGCAGCCAAGATTGGTCAGCTAACTATGGCTACACCTTC. It yields the protein CASSQDWSANYGYTF. V gene TRBV3-1 (or the pseudogene TRBV3-2) combines with J gene TRBJ1-2; D is ambiguous. V was pared by 0 bases and J by 0 bases, with 8 bases between. This CDR3 has 15 residues. The germline CDR1 and CDR2 sequences are LGHDT and YNNKEL (reference sequence).

This chain uses TRBV27 with TRBJ1-4; D not resolved. Trimming took off 2 bases at V and 8 bases at J, with 12 bases between the two ends. This CDR3 region has 14 residues. Per the germline V gene, CDR1 is MNHEY and CDR2 is SMNVEV (reference sequence). CDR3 DNA sequence: TGTGCCAGCAGTTTACTCGGAGGGAACGAAAAACTGTTTTTT. It codes for CASSLLGGNEKLFF.

The rearrangement joins TRBV18 to TRBJ1-4; D might be TRBD1 (5 bases). V lost 3 bases to trimming and J lost 4 bases, with 12 bases between them. Germline V lookup: CDR1 KGHSH, CDR2 LQKENI. There are 15 residues in the CDR3. The CDR3 sequence: CASSPAGWGNEKLFF. CDR3 coding DNA: TGTGCCAGCTCACCTGCAGGGTGGGGTAATGAAAAACTGTTTTTT.

V and J are TRBV10-3 and TRBJ1-1; D perhaps matches TRBD1 (5 bases). The ends were cut back, 3 bases at V and 1 base at J, with 6 bases in the middle. This CDR3 has 13 residues. Germline V gives CDR1 ENHRY, CDR2 SYGVKD. This CDR3 is CAISDQGNTEAFF. The CDR3 region has the DNA TGTGCCATCAGTGACCAGGGGAACACTGAAGCTTTCTTT.

This clone was found once. The CDR3 loop is CASSIDRARDTEAFF. The CDR3 DNA is TGTGCCAGTAGTATAGACAGGGCCAGGGACACTGAAGCTTTCTTT. The genes are TRBV19 and TRBJ1-1, with D perhaps matching TRBD1 (5 bases). The CDR3 covers 15 residues. Germline CDR1 is LNHDA and CDR2 is SQIVND (reference sequence). V gave up 0 bases and J gave up 3 bases, with 11 bases separating them.

This chain connects TRBV7-9 to TRBJ1-1; possibly TRBD1 for D (5 bases). V was cut by 1 base and J by 5 bases, with 14 bases left in between. The length of the CDR3 is 15 residues. Germline V gene lookup returns CDR1 SEHNR and CDR2 FQNEAQ (reference sequence). The CDR3 loop reads CASSLDTQGWTEAFF. The CDR3 DNA is TGTGCCAGCAGCTTAGATACTCAGGGATGGACTGAAGCTTTCTTT.

The genes are TRBV7-6 and TRBJ2-7; 7 bases agree with TRBD2. In germline, CDR1 is SGHVS, CDR2 FNYEAQ. The CDR3 totals 15 residues. V lost 5 bases to trimming and J lost 6 bases; unmatched junction nucleotides: 13. The CDR3 region is CASSPLRGTSSEQYF. The CDR3 bases are TGTGCCAGCAGCCCCCTGCGGGGGACGAGTAGCGAGCAGTACTTC.

The chain links TRBV4-1 to TRBJ1-5, with 8 nucleotides matching TRBD1. The CDR3 runs 17 residues. The germline V gene has CDR1 MGHRA and CDR2 YSYEKL. V dropped 0 bases and J dropped 1; count of bases not matched to a gene: 5. CDR3 bases: TGCGCCAGCAGCCAAGAAGGGGGGACAGGCAGCAATCAGCCCCAGCATTTT. This gives the protein CASSQEGGTGSNQPQHF.

The table lists this clone with a few counts. This chain connects TRBV7-9 to TRBJ2-2; tentatively, D is TRBD2 (6 bases). Trimming removed 7 bases from V and 0 bases from J, with 21 bases in between. The CDR3 runs 18 residues. The V gene's germline CDR1 is SEHNR and CDR2 FQNEAQ (reference sequence). The CDR3 DNA sequence: TGTGCCAGCAAAAGCTCCGGGAGCCCCTACACGAACACCGGGGAGCTGTTTTTT. Translation gives CASKSSGSPYTNTGELFF. Using reference TRBV7-9 and TRBJ2-2 for the parts outside the CDR3, the full variable domain is DTGVSQNPRHKITKRGQNVTFRCDPISEHNRLYWYRQTLGQGPEFLTYFQNEAQLEKSRLLSDRFSAERPKGSFSTLEIQRTEQGDSAMYLCASKSSGSPYTNTGELFFGEGSRLTVL.

The chain joins TRBV2 to TRBJ1-6, with 7 bases aligning to TRBD1. The CDR3 contains 14 residues. CDR1 and CDR2 from the germline V gene are SNHLY and FYNNEI. V trimming: 2 bases; J trimming: 9 bases; junction bases outside the gene matches: 4. CDR3: CASSETGDASPLHF. CDR3 coding DNA: TGTGCCAGCAGTGAAACAGGGGATGCTTCACCCCTCCACTTT.

The chain recombines TRBV3-1 (or the pseudogene TRBV3-2) with TRBJ2-5, with TRBD2 identical over 8 bases. Germline-derived CDR1 and CDR2 are LGHDT and YNNKEL (reference sequence). This CDR3 has 16 amino acids. V lost 0 bases and J lost 1; bases outside the gene matches: 4. The CDR3 region has the DNA TGTGCCAGCAGCCAAGACGGTAGCGGGGTCCAAGAGACCCAGTACTTC. It specifies CASSQDGSGVQETQYF.

The rearrangement uses TRBV15 and TRBJ2-1; 15 bases align to TRBD2. Trimming cost V 3 bases and J 4 bases; bases outside gene matches: 4. The CDR3 has 17 residues. CDR1 LNHNV and CDR2 YYDKDF come from the germline V gene (reference sequence). The CDR3 DNA is TGTGCCACCAGCAGTGGGACTAGCGGGGGGCCTTACAATGAGCAGTTCTTC. It specifies CATSSGTSGGPYNEQFF.